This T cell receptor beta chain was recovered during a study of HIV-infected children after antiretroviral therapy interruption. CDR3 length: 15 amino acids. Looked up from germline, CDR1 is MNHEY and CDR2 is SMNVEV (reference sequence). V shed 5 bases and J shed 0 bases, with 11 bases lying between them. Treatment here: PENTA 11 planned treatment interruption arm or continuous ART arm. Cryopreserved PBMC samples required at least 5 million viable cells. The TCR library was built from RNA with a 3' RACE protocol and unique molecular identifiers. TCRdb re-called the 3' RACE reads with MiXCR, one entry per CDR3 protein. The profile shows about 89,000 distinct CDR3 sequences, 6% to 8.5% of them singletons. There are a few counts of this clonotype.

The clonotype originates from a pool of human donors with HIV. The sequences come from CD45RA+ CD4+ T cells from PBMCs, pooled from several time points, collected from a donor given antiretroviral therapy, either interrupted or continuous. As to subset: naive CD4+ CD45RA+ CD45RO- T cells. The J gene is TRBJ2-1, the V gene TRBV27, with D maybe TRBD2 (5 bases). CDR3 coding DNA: TGTGCCAGCAGTAGCGGCAGCGCCTCCTACAATGAGCAGTTCTTC. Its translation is CASSSGSASYNEQFF.